This TCR beta chain stems from a study of blood T cell repertoires in COVID-19. At the level of the study: Sites across the United States, Italy and Spain contributed samples from acute and convalescent COVID-19. PBMCs, B-cell-depleted T cells, or T cells were the source of the cDNA or gDNA that made up the material.

With 5 bases removed from V and 7 bases from J, the gap between germline ends came to 20 bases. This CDR3 is 16 amino acids long. The germline gives CDR1 SGHTA, CDR2 FQGTGA. Original methodology: Amplification from reference gene primers served as the basis for estimated nucleated cell counts. Sequencing used immunoSEQ multiplex PCR; TCRdb keeps in-frame clones, though not all of them. The V and J calls and the clone size are those of that table, but D and trimming were determined from the DNA. The sample contains roughly 240,000 clones, approximately 89% of which appear only once. This chain uses TRBV7-3 with TRBJ2-2, with a possible D match to TRBD2 (6 bases). The sequencing sample was made of peripheral blood. This TCR came from a woman in her fifties or sixties who had recovered from COVID-19. This chain's CDR3 is CASSTTSSPGNGELFF. The CDR3 region has the DNA TGTGCCAGCAGCACAACTAGCAGCCCGGGGAACGGGGAGCTGTTTTTT.